One and the same sample provided the 27 T cell receptor beta chains below, sequenced in a study of T cell responses to AZD1222 COVID-19 vaccine. Some clones are missing from TCRdb's copy, which holds only in-frame ones; the method was immunoSEQ multiplex PCR. The sample comprises 160,000 or so clones, more than 70% of which are singletons, and less than 6.5% rests with the top ten. The specimen was peripheral blood, collected on day 0 of AZD1222 vaccination. These receptor sequences come from an adult in good health.

J is TRBJ2-7 and V is TRBV6-5; 12 nucleotides line up with TRBD1. This CDR3 has 14 amino acids. Germline V gives CDR1 MNHEY, CDR2 SVGAGI. J was trimmed by 5 bases and V by 6 bases; bases with no gene match: 5. The CDR3: CASRPGTGGNEQYF. The CDR3 bases are TGTGCCAGCAGACCCGGGACAGGGGGCAACGAGCAGTACTTC.

The chain carries TRBV14 and TRBJ2-1; the match to TRBD2 covers 8 bases. The ends lost 4 bases at V and 5 bases at J; junction bases unmatched: 10. The CDR3 totals 16 residues. CDR1 and CDR2 (germline): SGHDN, FVKESK. In nucleotides, the CDR3 is TGTGCCAGCAGCCCGCTAACTAGCGGAGTCAACAATGAGCAGTTCTTC. Residues: CASSPLTSGVNNEQFF. The full variable domain, its missing parts supplied by reference TRBV14 and TRBJ2-1, is EAGVTQFPSHSVIEKGQTVTLRCDPISGHDNLYWYRRVMGKEIKFLLHFVKESKQDESGMPNNRFLAERTGGTYSTLKVQPAELEDSGVYFCASSPLTSGVNNEQFFGPGTRLTVL.

This chain connects TRBV7-2 to TRBJ1-1; no firm D call. The CDR3 is 13 amino acids. CDR1 and CDR2 (germline): SGHTA, FQGNSA. Trimming removed 2 bases at V and 5 bases at J, with 9 bases between. CDR3 protein: CASSLSSQTEAFF. The CDR3 DNA reads as TGTGCCAGCAGCTTATCTAGCCAGACTGAAGCTTTCTTT.

Only one count was recorded for this clone. V is TRBV28 and J is TRBJ1-1, with D maybe TRBD1 (5 bases). CDR3 size: 12 residues. V lost 9 bases to trimming and J lost 5 bases, with 13 bases between them. The germline V gene encodes CDR1 MDHEN and CDR2 SYDVKM. The CDR3, as DNA: TGTGCCAGTATTAGGGGTTGGACTGAAGCTTTCTTT. It yields the protein CASIRGWTEAFF.

V usage is TRBV30 and J usage is TRBJ1-2; no firm D call. The V end lost 0 bases, the J end lost 7 bases, and 9 bases lay between the germline ends. The CDR3 length is 12 residues. Germline V CDR1 and CDR2: GTSNPN, SVGIG (reference sequence). In nucleotides, the CDR3 is TGTGCCTGGAGTGTACGGGGTTCTGGCTACACCTTC. It encodes CAWSVRGSGYTF. The full variable domain, rest sourced from reference TRBV30 and TRBJ1-2, is SQTIHQWPATLVQPVGSPLSLECTVEGTSNPNLYWYRQAAGRGLQLLFYSVGIGQISSEVPQNLSASRPQDRQFILSSKKLLLSDSGFYLCAWSVRGSGYTFGSGTRLTVV.

The V gene is TRBV5-4, the J gene TRBJ1-1; no firm D call. The CDR3 totals 14 residues. Germline CDR1 is SGHNT and CDR2 is YYREEE (reference sequence). The V gene lost 4 bases and the J gene lost 7 bases, with 17 bases spanning the gap. CDR3 nucleotides: TGTGCCAGCAGCCCGACCGACCGTCTAGATGAAGCTTTCTTT. It yields the protein CASSPTDRLDEAFF.

V usage is TRBV5-5 and J usage is TRBJ2-7, with TRBD1 matching 10 bases. Germline lookup yields CDR1 SGHKS and CDR2 YYEKEE (reference sequence). The V segment lost 6 bases and the J segment 6 bases; nucleotides outside the gene matches: 9. This CDR3 contains 14 residues. The chain's CDR3 is CASTPRGTGAEQYF. CDR3 coding DNA: TGTGCCAGCACCCCGCGGGGGACAGGGGCCGAGCAGTACTTC.

The genes are TRBV5-1 and TRBJ1-2, with D maybe TRBD1 (5 bases). Trimming took 0 bases from V and 8 from J, leaving 14 bases between them. CDR1 and CDR2 from the germline V gene are SGHRS and YFSETQ. This CDR3 is built from 14 residues. The DNA of the CDR3 is TGCGCCAGCAGCTTGGCCGTCAGGGAGGTGGGCTACACCTTC. This gives the protein CASSLAVREVGYTF.

The chain couples TRBV5-5 to TRBJ1-2, with D perhaps matching TRBD1 (5 bases). V dropped 4 bases and J dropped 6 bases, with 19 bases sitting between them. The germline V gene has CDR1 SGHKS and CDR2 YYEKEE (reference sequence). The CDR3 is 15 amino acids. The CDR3 sequence: CASSPLVGREHGYTF. CDR3 sequence (DNA): TGTGCCAGCAGCCCTTTGGTGGGGCGGGAACATGGCTACACCTTC.

This chain uses TRBV15 with TRBJ1-1; 7 bases are a match to TRBD1. Trimming cost V 5 bases and J 0 bases; bases outside gene matches: 3. Looked up from germline, CDR1 is LNHNV and CDR2 is YYDKDF (reference sequence). The CDR3 has 14 amino acids. CDR3 amino acids: CATSVQGLNTEAFF. Here the CDR3 DNA reads TGTGCCACCAGCGTACAGGGGTTGAACACTGAAGCTTTCTTT.

This sequence joins TRBV6-5 and TRBJ1-1; D not certain. The CDR3 extends over 13 amino acids. CDR1 is MNHEY and CDR2 is SVGAGI in the germline V gene. Deletions cut 5 bases from V and 6 bases from J, with 13 bases between. The DNA of the CDR3 is TGTGCCAGCAGTCCCCGGGCCGTGTCTGAAGCTTTCTTT. It is translated as CASSPRAVSEAFF.

This chain joins TRBV29-1 and TRBJ1-1, with a possible D match to TRBD1 (5 bases). Trimming left V 2 bases short and J 10 bases short, with 11 bases between. The CDR3 totals 11 residues. Germline CDR1 and CDR2: SQVTM and ANQGSEA. In DNA form, the CDR3 reads TGCAGCGTTGAAAGAGGGGCAGGAGCTTTCTTT. It yields the protein CSVERGAGAFF.

The rearrangement uses TRBV7-6 and TRBJ2-1; TRBD2 aligns across 8 bases. The CDR3 spans 15 residues. CDR1 and CDR2 (germline): SGHVS, FNYEAQ. V was clipped by 5 bases and J by 6 bases; unmatched bases: 9. The chain's CDR3 is CASSPRTSLGNEQFF. The DNA for the CDR3 is TGTGCCAGCAGCCCTAGGACTAGCTTAGGCAATGAGCAGTTCTTC.

The rearrangement uses TRBV7-2 and TRBJ1-5; unclear D gene. Germline CDR1 reads SGHTA; CDR2 reads FQGNSA. V lost 3 bases to trimming and J lost 0 bases, with 18 bases between them. CDR3 length: 18 residues. The CDR3 nucleotides are TGTGCCAGCAGCTTCCTACACCAAAGACTGTATAGCAATCAGCCCCAGCATTTT. Amino acid sequence: CASSFLHQRLYSNQPQHF.

The V call is TRBV15, the J call TRBJ1-5; possibly TRBD1 for D (6 bases). The V end was cut by 0 bases, the J end by 5 bases, with 11 bases between. CDR1 and CDR2 (germline): LNHNV, YYDKDF (reference sequence). The CDR3 is 15 amino acids. The CDR3 sequence is CATSREGGGHQPQHF. In nucleotides, the CDR3 is TGTGCCACCAGCAGAGAAGGGGGAGGGCATCAGCCCCAGCATTTT. Filled out from reference TRBV15 and TRBJ1-5, the complete variable domain reads DAMVIQNPRYQVTQFGKPVTLSCSQTLNHNVMYWYQQKSSQAPKLLFHYYDKDFNNEADTPDNFQSRRPNTSFCFLDIRSPGLGDTAMYLCATSREGGGHQPQHFGDGTRLSIL.

The chain carries TRBV5-1 and TRBJ2-5; no definite D call. Germline V gene sequence: CDR1 SGHRS, CDR2 YFSETQ. Trimming left V 6 bases short and J 5 bases short, with 11 bases between. The CDR3 consists of 12 residues. CDR3 sequence: CASIRRQETQYF. For the CDR3, the DNA is TGCGCCAGCATAAGACGGCAGGAGACCCAGTACTTC.

This chain links TRBV28 with TRBJ1-5; D remains unclear. Trimming left V 6 bases short and J 1 base short, with 19 bases between. CDR3 size: 17 residues. CDR1 and CDR2 from the germline V gene are MDHEN and SYDVKM. CDR3 protein: CASSPREGLGSNQPQHF. The CDR3 DNA is TGTGCCAGCAGCCCCCGGGAGGGCTTGGGGAGCAATCAGCCCCAGCATTTT.

This chain connects TRBV28 to TRBJ1-1, with D possibly matching TRBD1 (5 bases). Germline V gene data show CDR1 as MDHEN and CDR2 as SYDVKM. This CDR3 is 13 amino acids long. Trimming pared 7 bases from V and 4 bases from J, leaving 13 bases between. The CDR3 sequence: CASTRGGSTEAFF. CDR3 DNA: TGTGCCAGCACTCGGGGGGGGAGCACTGAAGCTTTCTTT.

The chain is built from TRBV11-1 and TRBJ1-6; D is undetermined. The CDR3 spans 14 residues. With 0 bases removed from V and 7 bases from J, the gap between germline ends came to 7 bases. Germline lookup yields CDR1 SGHAT and CDR2 FQDESV (reference sequence). The CDR3 DNA sequence: TGTGCCAGCAGCTTAGCGCTGCTGAATTCACCCCTCCACTTT. Translation gives CASSLALLNSPLHF.

The chain couples TRBV4-3 to TRBJ1-2, with unresolved D. This CDR3 has 15 residues. The V end was cut by 1 base, the J end by 8 bases, with 17 bases between. Germline V gives CDR1 LGHNA, CDR2 YSLEER. CDR3 protein: CASSQAFPGTGGYTF. CDR3 nucleotides: TGCGCCAGCAGCCAAGCTTTCCCCGGAACGGGGGGCTACACCTTC.

This clone was detected only a few times. V gene TRBV2 combines with J gene TRBJ2-7, with D unclear. The germline V and J ends were trimmed by 0 bases and 3 bases, with 12 bases remaining between them. The CDR3 runs to 15 residues. Germline lookup yields CDR1 SNHLY and CDR2 FYNNEI. CDR3 residues: CASSEANRRFYEQYF. In DNA, the CDR3 is TGTGCCAGCAGTGAAGCGAACCGGCGGTTCTACGAGCAGTACTTC.

This chain connects TRBV28 to TRBJ1-5, with D possibly TRBD1 on 5 matching bases. The germline V gene encodes CDR1 MDHEN and CDR2 SYDVKM. The CDR3 is 19 residues long. V was trimmed by 2 bases and J by 0 bases, leaving 20 bases between them. The CDR3 here is CASSLRDGRVPNSNQPQHF. The CDR3 region has the DNA TGTGCCAGCAGTTTACGGGACGGGAGGGTCCCCAATAGCAATCAGCCCCAGCATTTT.

Here the CDR3 DNA reads TGTGCCAGCAGTTCGGACAGGGGTGGGCAGCCCCAGCATTTT. This encodes CASSSDRGGQPQHF. The J gene is TRBJ1-5, the V gene TRBV28, with TRBD1 matching over 9 bases. This CDR3 is built from 14 residues. The germline V gene encodes CDR1 MDHEN and CDR2 SYDVKM. V dropped 4 bases and J dropped 7; count of bases not matched to a gene: 5.

CDR3: CASSRTGGAETQYF. The DNA for the CDR3 is TGTGCCAGCAGTCGTACAGGGGGCGCGGAGACCCAGTACTTC. The J gene is TRBJ2-5, the V gene TRBV28, with 9 bases lining up with TRBD1. The CDR3 sequence is 14 residues long. The germline gives CDR1 MDHEN, CDR2 SYDVKM. The junction had 6 bases not matched to a gene; V was cut back by 5 bases and J by 5 bases.

The rearrangement joins TRBV7-2 to TRBJ1-5, with TRBD1 identical over 7 bases. The V gene's germline CDR1 is SGHTA and CDR2 FQGNSA. V was pared by 4 bases and J by 7 bases, with 7 bases of the junction left unmatched. The CDR3 spans 14 residues. In DNA, the CDR3 is TGTGCCAGCAGCTACGACAGGGTAGAACAGCCCCAGCATTTT. Translating gives CASSYDRVEQPQHF.

This clone was seen a few times. Other DNA sequences in this specimen translate into the identical CDR3. The chain has TRBV30 and TRBJ1-5; D remains unclear. Between the trimmed V and J ends, which lost 5 bases and 0 bases, there was a span of 8 bases. The length of the CDR3 is 13 residues. CDR1 and CDR2 from the germline V gene are GTSNPN and SVGIG (reference sequence). DNA of the CDR3: TGTGCCTGGGGACGGGATAGCAATCAGCCCCAGCATTTT. It yields the protein CAWGRDSNQPQHF.

This clone was observed a handful of times. At the DNA level, this CDR3 is encoded by other sequences in the same sample as well. The chain couples TRBV5-1 to TRBJ2-1; 10 nucleotides agree with TRBD2. With 2 bases clipped from V and 2 bases from J, the junction kept 1 base outside the gene matches. This CDR3 spans 15 amino acids. Germline CDR1 reads SGHRS; CDR2 reads YFSETQ. CDR3 sequence reads: CASSLGLAAYNEQFF. The DNA of the CDR3 is TGCGCCAGCAGCTTAGGACTAGCGGCCTACAATGAGCAGTTCTTC.